The clone carrying this TCR beta chain has only a few counts. Recovered status in Cohort 3 required two negative PCRs, clearance, or symptom resolution. This specimen belongs to a study of blood T cell repertoires in COVID-19. Study-level background: T cells, B-cell-depleted T cells, or PBMCs supplied cDNA or gDNA.

Repertoires were generated with immunoSEQ multiplex PCR, while TCRdb's copy carries only in-frame clones and drops some. The table lists 190,000 or so clones, 75% to 90% of them singletons, with 1.2% in the top ten. Germline V gene lookup returns CDR1 MNHEY and CDR2 SVGAGI. V was pared by 5 bases and J by 6 bases, with 8 bases of the junction left unmatched. The CDR3 runs 15 residues. The V gene is TRBV6-5, the J gene TRBJ2-1; 9 bases fit TRBD2. The TCR sequence derives from a man aged 25-45 years who had recovered from COVID-19. Sequencing input: PBMCs or T cells enriched from blood (not recorded which). The CDR3 spells CASSIQAGGGNEQFF. DNA for the CDR3: TGTGCCAGCAGTATCCAGGCGGGAGGGGGCAATGAGCAGTTCTTC.